The clone carrying this TCR beta chain was seen more than once but under ten times. Its antigen is unidentified. TCRdb redid the calling of the 5' RACE reads with MiXCR, one entry per CDR3 protein. Of roughly 300,000 distinct CDR3 sequences listed, roughly 8.2% are singletons. CDR1 MNHEY and CDR2 SMNVEV come from the germline V gene (reference sequence). The germline V and J ends were trimmed by 5 bases and 15 bases, with 20 bases remaining between them. The CDR3 totals 13 residues. This record belongs to a study of T-cell memory formation after mild COVID-19. Regarding the study as a whole: CD4+ clones that contracted lay mainly in CM and EM; CD8+ ones lay in EMRA.

The TCR was taken from a man aged 18 to 35 who had mild COVID-19 (a few samples of this study predate the infection). Cell type and time point are not known. The rearrangement uses TRBV27 and TRBJ2-1, with D uncertain. The sequencing sample was made of PBMCs or a T cell subset sorted from them (not recorded which). The CDR3 sequence is CASSPPGGSARFF. As DNA, the CDR3 is TGTGCCAGCAGTCCGCCCGGTGGCTCCGCGCGGTTCTTC.